A single sample gave rise to the 21 T cell receptor beta chains below, sequenced in a study of blood T cell repertoires in COVID-19. Using immunoSEQ multiplex PCR, the repertoire was profiled, and TCRdb retains in-frame clones only, with some absent. There are some 90,000 clones in the sample; 89% occur only once, and under 9.5% lies in the top ten. Input material: peripheral blood. These receptors came from a man aged 45-65 years with acute or convalescent COVID-19.

This chain joins TRBV7-9 and TRBJ2-3; 9 positions agree with TRBD2. The CDR3 extends over 17 amino acids. The ends lost 5 bases at V and 7 bases at J; junction bases unmatched: 16. From germline, CDR1 is SEHNR and CDR2 FQNEAQ (reference sequence). This CDR3 reads CASSHPQGASGIYTQYF. In nucleotides, the CDR3 is TGTGCCAGCAGCCACCCCCAAGGGGCTAGCGGGATTTATACGCAGTATTTT. The whole variable domain, remainder taken from reference TRBV7-9 and TRBJ2-3, is DTGVSQNPRHKITKRGQNVTFRCDPISEHNRLYWYRQTLGQGPEFLTYFQNEAQLEKSRLLSDRFSAERPKGSFSTLEIQRTEQGDSAMYLCASSHPQGASGIYTQYFGPGTRLTVL.

This chain uses TRBV6-6 with TRBJ1-2; 11 bases are a match to TRBD1. The ends lost 6 bases at V and 4 bases at J; junction bases unmatched: 4. CDR3 length equals 14 residues. Per the germline V gene, CDR1 is MNHNY and CDR2 is SVGAGI (reference sequence). The CDR3 here is CASSLGTGGYGYTF. CDR3 sequence (DNA): TGTGCCAGCAGCCTCGGGACAGGGGGCTATGGCTACACCTTC.

The genes are TRBV5-1 and TRBJ2-1, with 9 nucleotides matching TRBD2. Germline values: CDR1 SGHRS, CDR2 YFSETQ. The CDR3 has 15 amino acids. The ends lost 0 bases at V and 4 bases at J; junction bases unmatched: 2. As DNA, the CDR3 is TGCGCCAGCAGCTTGGGAGCGGGGGGATACAATGAGCAGTTCTTC. Its translation is CASSLGAGGYNEQFF.

This clone is a singleton in its sample. This chain uses TRBV9 with TRBJ1-2; TRBD1 matches at 8 bases. The length of the CDR3 is 14 residues. J was trimmed by 5 bases and V by 4 bases; bases with no gene match: 7. Germline V lookup: CDR1 SGDLS, CDR2 YYNGEE. This chain's CDR3 is CASSTQGQAYGYTF. DNA of the CDR3: TGTGCCAGCAGCACCCAGGGACAGGCTTATGGCTACACCTTC.

This clone has just a few counts. For the CDR3, the DNA is TGTGCCAGCAGCCTAGGACAGGGACAGCAGCCCCAGCATTTT. It specifies CASSLGQGQQPQHF. The chain carries TRBV9 and TRBJ1-5, with 8 bases identical to TRBD1. Per the germline V gene, CDR1 is SGDLS and CDR2 is YYNGEE. The CDR3 sequence is 14 residues long. Unmatched junction bases numbered 7, after V lost 4 bases and J lost 7 bases.

The CDR3, as DNA: TGTGCCAGCAGTATTGGGACAGGGAGCTCCTACGAGCAGTACTTC. This codes for CASSIGTGSSYEQYF. The chain uses TRBV9 and TRBJ2-7, with 9 bases fitting TRBD1. The CDR3 has 15 residues. The J segment lost 0 bases and the V segment lost 5 bases, leaving 6 bases of the junction unmatched. Germline V lookup: CDR1 SGDLS, CDR2 YYNGEE.

The rearrangement joins TRBV6-5 to TRBJ1-1; no clear D gene. Germline loops: CDR1 MNHEY, CDR2 SVGAGI. CDR3 length: 15 amino acids. V lost 0 bases to trimming and J lost 6 bases, with 14 bases between them. CDR3 sequence (DNA): TGTGCCAGCAGTTACTCGCCGGGTCAAAACGCTGAAGCTTTCTTT. As protein: CASSYSPGQNAEAFF.

This rearrangement joins TRBV2 to TRBJ2-3, with 7 bases aligning to TRBD2. The germline V gene encodes CDR1 SNHLY and CDR2 FYNNEI. Losses at the gene ends were 7 bases for V and 0 bases for J; bases not matched to a gene: 4. The CDR3 runs to 14 residues. The CDR3 loop is CASNWGGSTDTQYF. The DNA of the CDR3 is TGTGCCAGCAACTGGGGGGGTAGCACAGATACGCAGTATTTT.

The chain has TRBV7-7 and TRBJ2-3; D is perhaps TRBD2 (5 bases). CDR3 length: 14 amino acids. V lost 0 bases and J 7 bases, leaving 11 bases between the germline ends. Per the germline V gene, CDR1 is SSHAT and CDR2 is FNYEAQ (reference sequence). The CDR3 sequence: CASSLAAKDYTQYF. In DNA form, the CDR3 reads TGTGCCAGCAGCTTAGCTGCGAAGGACTATACGCAGTATTTT.

The J gene is TRBJ2-1, the V gene TRBV10-2, with 7 bases aligning to TRBD2. The CDR3 is 15 residues long. CDR1 WSHSY and CDR2 SAAADI come from the germline V gene. The J segment lost 6 bases and the V segment lost 4 bases, leaving 9 bases of the junction unmatched. The chain's CDR3 is CASSVTSGVGNEQFF. In nucleotides, the CDR3 is TGCGCCAGCAGTGTTACCAGCGGGGTGGGCAATGAGCAGTTCTTC.

V usage is TRBV7-2 and J usage is TRBJ2-5, with 8 positions matching TRBD2. The CDR3 has 16 amino acids. Trimming at V came to 1 base and at J to 2 bases, leaving 6 bases not matched to a gene. Germline CDR1 reads SGHTA; CDR2 reads FQGNSA. The CDR3 loop is CASSLVAGGIQETQYF. The DNA for the CDR3 is TGTGCCAGCAGCTTAGTGGCGGGGGGAATTCAAGAGACCCAGTACTTC.

The chain employs TRBV19 and TRBJ1-6; 7 bases map to TRBD1. V lost 5 bases, J lost 6 bases, and 13 bases stayed unmatched. The germline CDR1 and CDR2 sequences are LNHDA and SQIVND (reference sequence). The CDR3 consists of 17 residues. Here the CDR3 DNA reads TGTGCCAGTAGTTCAAGAGGGCCAGGGGGTATTAATTCACCCCTCCACTTT. Translating gives CASSSRGPGGINSPLHF.

The chain carries TRBV9 and TRBJ1-6; 7 nucleotides line up with TRBD1. Germline CDR1 SGDLS, CDR2 YYNGEE. The CDR3 runs 16 residues. With V trimmed by 4 bases and J by 6 bases, 10 bases remained unmatched. The CDR3 nucleotides read TGTGCCAGCAGCCCAGGGGGTACGGGGTTTAATTCACCCCTCCACTTT. It translates to CASSPGGTGFNSPLHF.

The V call is TRBV19, the J call TRBJ1-5, with 9 positions matching TRBD1. Germline V gives CDR1 LNHDA, CDR2 SQIVND (reference sequence). Trimming at V came to 10 bases and at J to 0 bases, leaving 10 bases not matched to a gene. The CDR3 has 16 residues. CDR3 in amino acids: CATLGQGTHSNQPQHF. Here the CDR3 DNA reads TGTGCCACCTTGGGACAGGGAACACATAGCAATCAGCCCCAGCATTTT.

This clone was observed a single time. The gene calls are TRBV7-9 and TRBJ2-7; perhaps TRBD2 as D (5 bases). V shed 2 bases and J shed 7 bases, with 15 bases lying between them. There are 14 residues in the CDR3. The germline V gene encodes CDR1 SEHNR and CDR2 FQNEAQ (reference sequence). CDR3 sequence: CASSLPPGEREQYF. As DNA, the CDR3 is TGTGCCAGCAGCTTACCCCCCGGGGAGCGGGAGCAGTACTTC.

The chain has TRBV6-5 and TRBJ2-5; a weak D match, TRBD1 (5 bases). Germline values: CDR1 MNHEY, CDR2 SVGAGI. CDR3 length equals 12 residues. Deletions cut 8 bases from V and 9 bases from J, with 16 bases between. The CDR3 protein is CASQFGLGPQYF. For the CDR3, the DNA is TGTGCCAGCCAGTTCGGTTTGGGGCCCCAGTACTTC.

This chain links TRBV5-1 with TRBJ1-2, with D maybe TRBD1 (6 bases). There are 13 residues in the CDR3. Trimming removed 4 bases at V and 5 bases at J, with 12 bases between. Per germline, CDR1 SGHRS and CDR2 YFSETQ. The chain's CDR3 is CASSQSTGYGYTF. The CDR3 nucleotides read TGCGCCAGCAGCCAATCAACAGGGTATGGCTACACCTTC.

The gene calls are TRBV7-2 and TRBJ2-2; the D gene is possibly TRBD2 (5 bases). The CDR3 consists of 14 residues. Deletions cut 2 bases from V and 7 bases from J, with 11 bases between. Germline assignment: CDR1 SGHTA and CDR2 FQGNSA. CDR3 sequence reads: CASSLSRVIGELFF. CDR3 coding DNA: TGTGCCAGCAGCTTATCGCGGGTGATCGGGGAGCTGTTTTTT.

The chain recombines TRBV5-1 with TRBJ2-1, with 11 bases that match TRBD2. There are 16 residues in the CDR3. The V segment lost 0 bases and the J segment 8 bases; nucleotides outside the gene matches: 7. CDR1 and CDR2 (germline): SGHRS, YFSETQ. For the CDR3, the DNA is TGCGCCAGCAGCTTGGCTGTAGCGGGGGGGCCGTATGAGCAGTTCTTC. It translates to CASSLAVAGGPYEQFF. The full variable domain, its missing parts supplied by reference TRBV5-1 and TRBJ2-1, is KAGVTQTPRYLIKTRGQQVTLSCSPISGHRSVSWYQQTPGQGLQFLFEYFSETQRNKGNFPGRFSGRQFSNSRSEMNVSTLELGDSALYLCASSLAVAGGPYEQFFGPGTRLTVL.

This chain uses TRBV12-5 with TRBJ2-7; TRBD1 matches at 7 bases. The trim removed 6 bases at V and 2 bases at J, leaving 7 bases unmatched. Germline CDR1 LGHNT, CDR2 FRNRAP. This CDR3 has 14 amino acids. The CDR3 DNA sequence: TGTGCTAGTGGCCGTACTCAGGGGGCCTACGAGCAGTACTTC. Protein sequence: CASGRTQGAYEQYF.

This rearrangement joins TRBV2 to TRBJ1-5, with TRBD1 matching over 8 bases. V lost 6 bases, J lost 8 bases, and 12 bases stayed unmatched. Germline V gene sequence: CDR1 SNHLY, CDR2 FYNNEI. The CDR3 length is 15 residues. CDR3 in amino acids: CASSLDRGALEPQHF. The DNA for the CDR3 is TGTGCCAGCAGCCTCGACAGGGGCGCCTTAGAGCCCCAGCATTTT.